This TCR beta chain was found in a study of OX40 agonist ivuxolimab in advanced cancers. In the study overall: Hepatocellular carcinoma, melanoma, renal cell or head and neck cancer was diagnosed in the dose-escalation patients.

Using immunoSEQ multiplex PCR, the repertoire was profiled, and TCRdb retains in-frame clones only, with some absent. The sample consists of approximately 70,000 clones, more than 75% of them appearing once. The CDR3 length is 13 residues. Looked up from germline, CDR1 is SGHTA and CDR2 is FQGTGA. Trimming shortened V by 5 bases and J by 4 bases, and 11 bases separated the two germline ends. The TCR comes from an adult with an advanced solid tumor such as melanoma, head and neck, liver or kidney cancer. The V gene is TRBV7-3, the J gene TRBJ2-5; D gene ambiguous. Here the sequenced sample was CD4+ or CD8+ T cells sorted from blood, taken in a trial of the OX40 agonist ivuxolimab. The chain's CDR3 is CASSPRVGETQYF. The CDR3 DNA sequence: TGTGCCAGCAGCCCTAGGGTCGGAGAGACCCAGTACTTC.